This T cell receptor beta chain was identified during a study of shared clonotypes between healthy human individuals. Study conclusions and caveats: Donors were few, which limited the genetic and exposure-history diversity represented.

Naivety among CD8 cells was defined by CD45RO negativity and positive CCR7 selection, thereby excluding terminally differentiated effector memory CD45RA+ cells. V lost 0 bases and J lost 0, with 11 bases in between. The CDR3 runs 16 residues. CDR1 and CDR2 from the germline V gene are MNHEY and SMNVEV (reference sequence). Sequenced by immunoSEQ multiplex PCR; TCRdb stores in-frame clones only, minus some. The top ten clones hold around 0.097% of a sample with approximately 650,000 clones, about 95% of them seen once. This clone is a singleton in its sample. No antigen is known for it. This clonotype was obtained from a woman aged 25-40 years in good health. The chain couples TRBV27 to TRBJ1-1; TRBD1 might be the D (5 bases). The sequenced sample was naive CD8+ T cells sorted from blood. The CDR3 nucleotides are TGTGCCAGCAGTTTATCCCCCGGGACCCTGAACACTGAAGCTTTCTTT. It translates to CASSLSPGTLNTEAFF.